This T cell receptor (beta chain) was observed in a study of blood T cell repertoires in COVID-19. Study details: The United States, Italy and Spain were the sources of the acute and convalescent COVID-19 samples. From T cells, B-cell-depleted T cells, or PBMCs came the material, which was cDNA or gDNA.

The data were produced by immunoSEQ multiplex PCR, yet TCRdb's version contains in-frame clones alone and is incomplete. The sample shows around 32,000 clones, approximately 93% of them seen only once. From germline, CDR1 is SNHLY and CDR2 FYNNEI. The CDR3 has 16 amino acids. V lost 5 bases, J lost 0 bases, and 14 bases lay in between. What was sequenced was peripheral blood. This clonotype originated in a male donor with active COVID-19. This chain joins TRBV2 and TRBJ2-1; tentative D call: TRBD1 (6 bases). The CDR3 region is CASSNRAQTSYNEQFF. The CDR3 DNA reads TGTGCCAGCAGTAACAGGGCCCAAACCTCCTACAATGAGCAGTTCTTC.